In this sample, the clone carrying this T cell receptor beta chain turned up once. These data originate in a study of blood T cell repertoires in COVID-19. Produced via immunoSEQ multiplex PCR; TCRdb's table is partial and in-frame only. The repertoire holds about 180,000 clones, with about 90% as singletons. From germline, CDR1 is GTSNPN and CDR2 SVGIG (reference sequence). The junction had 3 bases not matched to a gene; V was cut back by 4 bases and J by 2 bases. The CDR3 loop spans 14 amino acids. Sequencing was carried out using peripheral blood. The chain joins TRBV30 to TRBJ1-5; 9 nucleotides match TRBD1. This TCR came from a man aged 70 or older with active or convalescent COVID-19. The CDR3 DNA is TGTGCCTGGACACGGACAGGGGGCAATCAGCCCCAGCATTTT. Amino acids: CAWTRTGGNQPQHF.